The next 31 T cell receptor beta chains were all read from a single sample in a study of siplizumab effects on memory and regulatory T cells (dated 2019 in TCRdb). Libraries were constructed by the immunoSEQ multiplex PCR assay. Drawn from immuneACCESS, this table holds only the in-frame rearrangements with V and J called that TCRdb kept. Clones are partly lost; checked studies trace under half to an unresolved V gene and leave the rest unexplained. The sample table records some 110,000 clones; 93% of these occur just once. The ten largest clones add up to roughly 0.64% of the sample. Material for sequencing was Tregs sorted from blood. All receptors derive from a human donor in good health.

This clone came up once. The chain employs TRBV5-6 and TRBJ2-7, with 7 bases matching TRBD1. The CDR3 contains 13 residues. Germline loops: CDR1 SGHDT, CDR2 YYEEEE. J lost 2 bases, V lost 7 bases, and 6 bases had no gene match. The CDR3 DNA reads as TGTGCCAGCGGGTACAGGGGAACCTACGAGCAGTACTTC. Amino acid sequence: CASGYRGTYEQYF.

The table lists this clone with a count of one. The chain combines TRBV2 with TRBJ2-3; 8 bases are a match to TRBD2. There are 16 residues in the CDR3. Germline V CDR1 and CDR2: SNHLY, FYNNEI. The V gene end was trimmed by 4 bases and the J gene end by 1 base; junction bases not matched to a gene: 7. CDR3 nucleotides: TGTGCCAGCAGTGGATTCGGGGGGGTAGGCACAGATACGCAGTATTTT. Amino acid sequence: CASSGFGGVGTDTQYF.

The chain uses TRBV7-9 and TRBJ2-7, with 7 bases identical to TRBD1. With V trimmed by 6 bases and J by 13 bases, 15 bases remained unmatched. Germline loops: CDR1 SEHNR, CDR2 FQNEAQ (reference sequence). CDR3 length: 13 residues. The CDR3 sequence is CASSRQGEGSHYF. In nucleotides, the CDR3 is TGTGCCAGCAGTCGACAGGGAGAGGGGAGTCATTACTTC.

This chain connects TRBV6-5 to TRBJ1-3, with a tentative D call TRBD1 (5 bases). The CDR3 is 15 amino acids. Deletions cut 6 bases from V and 0 bases from J, with 12 bases between. Germline loops: CDR1 MNHEY, CDR2 SVGAGI. The CDR3, as DNA: TGTGCCAGCAGACGGGGACTGTCCTCTGGAAACACCATATATTTT. This gives the protein CASRRGLSSGNTIYF.

This clone was seen just once. V gene TRBV14 combines with J gene TRBJ1-1, with D possibly TRBD1 on 6 matching bases. This CDR3 contains 15 residues. Germline V lookup: CDR1 SGHDN, CDR2 FVKESK. The ends were cut back, 0 bases at V and 6 bases at J, with 14 bases in the middle. The CDR3 coding sequence is TGTGCCAGCAGCCAAGATCTTACGGGGGCCGCTGAAGCTTTCTTT. Translating gives CASSQDLTGAAEAFF.

This clone has only one observation. This rearrangement joins TRBV6-6 to TRBJ2-2; D is unclear. In germline, CDR1 is MNHNY, CDR2 SVGAGI (reference sequence). Trimming left V 2 bases short and J 4 bases short, with 8 bases between. The CDR3 runs to 14 residues. CDR3 sequence: CASSYGDRTGELFF. CDR3 nucleotides: TGTGCCAGCAGTTACGGGGATCGCACCGGGGAGCTGTTTTTT.

CDR3 residues: CASTARTVNNEQFF. The CDR3, as DNA: TGCGCCAGCACTGCCCGGACGGTGAACAATGAGCAGTTCTTC. The chain is built from TRBV5-1 and TRBJ2-1; D is uncertain. This CDR3 has 14 residues. Between the trimmed V and J ends, which lost 6 bases and 5 bases, there was a span of 15 bases. Looked up from germline, CDR1 is SGHRS and CDR2 is YFSETQ.

In its sample, this clone was seen once. J is TRBJ2-5 and V is TRBV9; the match to TRBD2 covers 10 bases. The CDR3 consists of 16 residues. Trimming took 4 bases from V and 1 from J; bases not matched to a gene: 7. Germline assignment: CDR1 SGDLS and CDR2 YYNGEE. CDR3 loop: CASSPRGLAAQETQYF. CDR3 coding DNA: TGTGCCAGCAGCCCCCGAGGACTAGCGGCCCAAGAGACCCAGTACTTC.

The chain has TRBV18 and TRBJ2-5; D uncertain. The CDR3 totals 13 residues. V lost 1 base and J lost 1, with 4 bases in between. Germline loops: CDR1 KGHSH, CDR2 LQKENI. Written as DNA, the CDR3 is TGTGCCAGCTCACCACTGGGCCAAGAGACCCAGTACTTC. Protein: CASSPLGQETQYF. Filled out from reference TRBV18 and TRBJ2-5, the complete variable domain reads NAGVMQNPRHLVRRRGQEARLRCSPMKGHSHVYWYRQLPEEGLKFMVYLQKENIIDESGMPKERFSAEFPKEGPSILRIQQVVRGDSAAYFCASSPLGQETQYFGPGTRLLVL.

The count of this clone is one. The chain combines TRBV5-6 with TRBJ2-1, with TRBD2 as a possible D gene (5 bases). V was shortened by 2 bases and J by 0 bases, with 9 bases between the two germline ends. The CDR3 contains 15 residues. Germline loops: CDR1 SGHDT, CDR2 YYEEEE. The CDR3 here is CASSFVASSYNEQFF. The CDR3 region has the DNA TGTGCCAGCAGCTTTGTAGCGAGCTCCTACAATGAGCAGTTCTTC.

This clone was counted a single time. This sequence joins TRBV10-3 and TRBJ1-1; 10 bases agree with TRBD1. The junction had 2 bases not matched to a gene; V was cut back by 0 bases and J by 4 bases. The germline V gene has CDR1 ENHRY and CDR2 SYGVKD. This CDR3 is built from 15 residues. The CDR3 reads CAISESWTGGTEAFF. The CDR3 DNA reads TGTGCCATCAGTGAGTCGTGGACAGGGGGCACTGAAGCTTTCTTT.

V gene TRBV27 combines with J gene TRBJ1-6; the D is unclear. CDR3 size: 15 residues. V was cut by 2 bases and J by 1 base, with 6 bases left in between. The germline V gene encodes CDR1 MNHEY and CDR2 SMNVEV (reference sequence). The chain's CDR3 is CASSLGESYNSPLHF. DNA of the CDR3: TGTGCCAGCAGTTTAGGGGAGTCCTATAATTCACCCCTCCACTTT.

The chain has TRBV6-1 and TRBJ2-5, with D perhaps TRBD1 (5 bases). The length of the CDR3 is 13 residues. Between the trimmed V and J ends, which lost 6 bases and 5 bases, there was a span of 13 bases. CDR1 is MNHNS, CDR2 SASEGT, per germline. The CDR3 loop is CASRAGLRETQYF. CDR3 DNA sequence: TGTGCCAGCAGAGCAGGGTTGCGTGAGACCCAGTACTTC.

The rearrangement uses TRBV18 and TRBJ2-1, with TRBD2 identical over 9 bases. V lost 3 bases, J lost 8 bases, and 8 bases stayed unmatched. The germline V gene has CDR1 KGHSH and CDR2 LQKENI. CDR3 size: 15 residues. DNA of the CDR3: TGTGCCAGCTCACCTTTAGCGGGGGACGGCGATGAGCAGTTCTTC. Translating it yields CASSPLAGDGDEQFF.

V is TRBV5-1 and J is TRBJ2-3, with D possibly matching TRBD2 (7 bases). Trimming took off 4 bases at V and 2 bases at J, with 17 bases between the two ends. CDR3 length: 16 residues. Germline V gene lookup returns CDR1 SGHRS and CDR2 YFSETQ. CDR3 DNA: TGCGCCAGCAGCCCAAACCCCGCGGGGGCCACAGATACGCAGTATTTT. This codes for CASSPNPAGATDTQYF.

The chain employs TRBV6-1 and TRBJ1-2; D possibly corresponds to TRBD1 (5 bases). CDR1 and CDR2 (germline): MNHNS, SASEGT. The CDR3 covers 12 residues. With 4 bases removed from V and 7 bases from J, the gap between germline ends came to 10 bases. CDR3: CASSGGYGGYTF. For the CDR3, the DNA is TGTGCCAGCAGTGGGGGGTACGGTGGCTACACCTTC.

The chain links TRBV5-5 to TRBJ1-2, with 9 bases aligning to TRBD1. The junction had 4 bases not matched to a gene; V was cut back by 3 bases and J by 4 bases. The CDR3 is 14 amino acids. Germline V gene lookup returns CDR1 SGHKS and CDR2 YYEKEE (reference sequence). The chain's CDR3 is CASSSRQGGYGYTF. In DNA, the CDR3 is TGTGCCAGCAGCTCCCGACAGGGGGGCTATGGCTACACCTTC.

The table lists this clone with a count of one. The gene calls are TRBV7-6 and TRBJ2-2; TRBD1 is a possible D gene (5 bases). V was clipped by 5 bases and J by 3 bases, with 13 bases between them. Germline V CDR1 and CDR2: SGHVS, FNYEAQ. The CDR3 totals 15 residues. The CDR3 sequence is CASSATQVYTGELFF. The CDR3 DNA follows: TGTGCCAGCAGCGCAACACAGGTTTACACCGGGGAGCTGTTTTTT. Using reference TRBV7-6 and TRBJ2-2 for the parts outside the CDR3, the full variable domain is GAGVSQSPRYKVTKRGQDVALRCDPISGHVSLYWYRQALGQGPEFLTYFNYEAQQDKSGLPNDRFSAERPEGSISTLTIQRTEQRDSAMYRCASSATQVYTGELFFGEGSRLTVL.

This rearrangement joins TRBV10-3 to TRBJ1-1, with 9 bases aligning to TRBD1. From germline, CDR1 is ENHRY and CDR2 SYGVKD. There are 13 residues in the CDR3. Trimming cost V 6 bases and J 4 bases; bases outside gene matches: 3. CDR3 in DNA: TGTGCCATCAGCCGACAGGGGGGCACTGAAGCTTTCTTT. It yields the protein CAISRQGGTEAFF.

This clone showed up just a few times. The chain combines TRBV30 with TRBJ1-2; 7 bases align to TRBD1. The CDR3 is 13 amino acids. Trimming removed 2 bases from V and 8 bases from J; junction bases left unmatched: 8. CDR1 and CDR2 (germline): GTSNPN, SVGIG (reference sequence). The CDR3 is CAWSRQGEEGYTF. The CDR3 DNA reads TGTGCCTGGAGTCGACAGGGAGAAGAAGGCTACACCTTC.

The chain carries TRBV7-9 and TRBJ1-1; the match to TRBD1 covers 8 bases. In germline, CDR1 is SEHNR, CDR2 FQNEAQ (reference sequence). J lost 6 bases, V lost 5 bases, and 5 bases had no gene match. The CDR3 sequence is 13 residues long. CDR3 coding DNA: TGTGCCAGCAGCCCACTACAGGGGGCTGAAGCTTTCTTT. It translates to CASSPLQGAEAFF. Full variable domain (outside the CDR3, taken from reference TRBV7-9 and TRBJ1-1): DTGVSQNPRHKITKRGQNVTFRCDPISEHNRLYWYRQTLGQGPEFLTYFQNEAQLEKSRLLSDRFSAERPKGSFSTLEIQRTEQGDSAMYLCASSPLQGAEAFFGQGTRLTVV.

V is TRBV2 and J is TRBJ2-1; perhaps TRBD1 as D (5 bases). The CDR3 is 14 residues long. Germline V gene lookup returns CDR1 SNHLY and CDR2 FYNNEI. V lost 6 bases, J lost 9 bases, and 18 bases lay in between. CDR3 bases: TGTGCCAGCAGGACCCGGGTCAGGGTAGGTGAGCAGTTCTTC. Amino acids: CASRTRVRVGEQFF.

J is TRBJ2-1 and V is TRBV5-1, with D possibly matching TRBD1 (6 bases). CDR1 SGHRS and CDR2 YFSETQ come from the germline V gene. The CDR3 sequence is 18 residues long. Trimming took off 4 bases at V and 0 bases at J, with 20 bases between the two ends. CDR3 coding DNA: TGCGCCAGCAGCGGGGACCCACAGGGACGGAGCTCCTACAATGAGCAGTTCTTC. It yields the protein CASSGDPQGRSSYNEQFF. The full variable domain, in which reference TRBV5-1 and TRBJ2-1 provide the parts outside the CDR3, is KAGVTQTPRYLIKTRGQQVTLSCSPISGHRSVSWYQQTPGQGLQFLFEYFSETQRNKGNFPGRFSGRQFSNSRSEMNVSTLELGDSALYLCASSGDPQGRSSYNEQFFGPGTRLTVL.

The genes are TRBV19 and TRBJ2-7; D is undetermined. V lost 3 bases to trimming and J lost 3 bases, with 15 bases between them. CDR1 and CDR2 (germline): LNHDA, SQIVND (reference sequence). The CDR3 has 15 amino acids. The CDR3 DNA is TGTGCCAGTAGTATGGCGTTCTCAACTGGCTACGAGCAGTACTTC. Translated, it gives CASSMAFSTGYEQYF.

The chain links TRBV6-8 to TRBJ1-1, with D perhaps matching TRBD1 (6 bases). The V end lost 6 bases, the J end lost 0 bases, and 17 bases lay between the germline ends. CDR3 length: 16 amino acids. The germline V gene has CDR1 MNHGY and CDR2 SAAAGT. This CDR3 is CASRRQDISLNTEAFF. The CDR3 DNA reads TGTGCCAGCAGGAGACAGGACATCTCTTTGAACACTGAAGCTTTCTTT.

The CDR3 nucleotides are TGTGCCAGCAGCCCGGACTGGAACACCGGGGAGCTGTTTTTT. This encodes CASSPDWNTGELFF. The chain couples TRBV7-9 to TRBJ2-2, with a weak D call TRBD2 (5 bases). Germline CDR1 reads SEHNR; CDR2 reads FQNEAQ (reference sequence). V was cut by 5 bases and J by 1 base, with 8 bases left in between. The CDR3 loop spans 14 amino acids.

V gene TRBV5-1 combines with J gene TRBJ1-5; D is uncertain. The germline V and J ends were trimmed by 4 bases and 6 bases, with 11 bases remaining between them. Germline values: CDR1 SGHRS, CDR2 YFSETQ. This CDR3 spans 13 amino acids. CDR3 sequence reads: CASSPGLSQPQHF. As DNA, the CDR3 is TGCGCCAGCAGCCCCGGACTGTCTCAGCCCCAGCATTTT. The entire variable domain, with the rest obtained from reference TRBV5-1 and TRBJ1-5, is as follows: KAGVTQTPRYLIKTRGQQVTLSCSPISGHRSVSWYQQTPGQGLQFLFEYFSETQRNKGNFPGRFSGRQFSNSRSEMNVSTLELGDSALYLCASSPGLSQPQHFGDGTRLSIL.

This chain joins TRBV29-1 and TRBJ2-7; either TRBD1 or TRBD2 may supply D (5 bases each). The CDR3 is 12 amino acids. V was clipped by 5 bases and J by 3 bases, with 11 bases between them. Germline CDR1 SQVTM, CDR2 ANQGSEA. The CDR3 DNA sequence: TGCAGCGTTACTAGGGGAAACTACGAGCAGTACTTC. Its translation: CSVTRGNYEQYF.

The chain employs TRBV5-1 and TRBJ2-3; 10 positions agree with TRBD2. Looked up from germline, CDR1 is SGHRS and CDR2 is YFSETQ. V shed 0 bases and J 3 bases; nucleotides not matched to a gene: 13. The length of the CDR3 is 19 residues. The CDR3 here is CASSLGASGRAKLTDTQYF. Written as DNA, the CDR3 is TGCGCCAGCAGCTTGGGAGCCAGCGGGAGGGCCAAATTAACAGATACGCAGTATTTT.

J is TRBJ1-2 and V is TRBV6-1; D is uncertain. Deletions cut 6 bases from V and 2 bases from J, with 13 bases between. The CDR3 totals 14 residues. CDR1 and CDR2 (germline): MNHNS, SASEGT. This chain's CDR3 is CASRGLTVNYGYTF. The CDR3 DNA reads TGTGCCAGCAGAGGACTTACAGTGAACTATGGCTACACCTTC.

The chain recombines TRBV6-5 with TRBJ1-2; the D gene is possibly TRBD1 (5 bases). Germline CDR1 MNHEY, CDR2 SVGAGI. The CDR3 runs 14 residues. Trimming removed 5 bases at V and 2 bases at J, with 12 bases between. The CDR3: CASSLSQGNYGYTF. Here the CDR3 DNA reads TGTGCCAGCAGTCTATCCCAGGGAAACTATGGCTACACCTTC.